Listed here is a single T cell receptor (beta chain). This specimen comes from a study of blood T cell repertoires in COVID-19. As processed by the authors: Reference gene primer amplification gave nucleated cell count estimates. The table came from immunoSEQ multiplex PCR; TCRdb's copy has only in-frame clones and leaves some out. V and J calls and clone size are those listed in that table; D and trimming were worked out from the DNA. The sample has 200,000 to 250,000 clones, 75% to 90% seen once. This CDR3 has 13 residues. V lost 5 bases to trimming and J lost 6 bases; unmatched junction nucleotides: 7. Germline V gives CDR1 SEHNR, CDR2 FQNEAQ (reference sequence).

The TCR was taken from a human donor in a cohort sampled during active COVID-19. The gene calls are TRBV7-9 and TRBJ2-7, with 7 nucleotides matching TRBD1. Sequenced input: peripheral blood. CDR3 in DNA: TGTGCCAGCAGCATAACAGGGGACGGCGAGCAGTACTTC. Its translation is CASSITGDGEQYF. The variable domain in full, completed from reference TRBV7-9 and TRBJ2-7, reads DTGVSQNPRHKITKRGQNVTFRCDPISEHNRLYWYRQTLGQGPEFLTYFQNEAQLEKSRLLSDRFSAERPKGSFSTLEIQRTEQGDSAMYLCASSITGDGEQYFGPGTRLTVT.